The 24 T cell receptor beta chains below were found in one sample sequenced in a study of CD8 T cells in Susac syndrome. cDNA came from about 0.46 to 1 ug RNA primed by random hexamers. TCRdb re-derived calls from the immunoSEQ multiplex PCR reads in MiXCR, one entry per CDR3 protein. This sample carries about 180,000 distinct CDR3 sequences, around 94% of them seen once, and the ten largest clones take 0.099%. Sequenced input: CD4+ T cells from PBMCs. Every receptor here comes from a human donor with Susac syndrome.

The CDR3 region is CSADDRAAYNEQFF. The CDR3 DNA reads as TGCAGTGCCGACGACAGGGCGGCCTACAATGAGCAGTTCTTC. The V and J genes are TRBV20-1 and TRBJ2-1, with 7 bases aligning to TRBD1. The junction had 7 bases not matched to a gene; V was cut back by 6 bases and J by 2 bases. The CDR3 spans 14 residues. Germline CDR1 DFQATT, CDR2 SNEGSKA (reference sequence).

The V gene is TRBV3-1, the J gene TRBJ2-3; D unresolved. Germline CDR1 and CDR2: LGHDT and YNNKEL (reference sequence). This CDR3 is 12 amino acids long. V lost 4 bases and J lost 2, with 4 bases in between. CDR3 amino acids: CASSRVTDTQYF. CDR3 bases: TGTGCCAGCAGCCGGGTCACAGATACGCAGTATTTT.

CDR3 in amino acids: CASSSAGTRSETQYF. As DNA, the CDR3 is TGTGCCAGCAGCTCAGCCGGGACTAGGAGTGAGACCCAGTACTTC. This chain uses TRBV11-2 with TRBJ2-5; TRBD2 agrees at 8 bases. The CDR3 is 15 residues long. CDR1 SGHAT and CDR2 FQNNGV come from the germline V gene. Germline trimming cut 4 bases from V and 5 bases from J; bases unmatched to any gene: 9.

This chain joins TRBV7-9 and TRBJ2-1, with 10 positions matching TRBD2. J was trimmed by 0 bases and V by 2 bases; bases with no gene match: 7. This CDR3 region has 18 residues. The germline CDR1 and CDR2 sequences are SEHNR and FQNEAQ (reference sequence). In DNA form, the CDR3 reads TGTGCCAGCAGCTTACCTAGCGGGGGCCTCAGCTCCTACAATGAGCAGTTCTTC. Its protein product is CASSLPSGGLSSYNEQFF.

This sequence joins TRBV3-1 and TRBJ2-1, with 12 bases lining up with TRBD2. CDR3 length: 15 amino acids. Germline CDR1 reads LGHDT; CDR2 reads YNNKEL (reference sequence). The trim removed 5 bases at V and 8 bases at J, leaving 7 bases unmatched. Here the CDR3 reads CASSYGLAGFDEQFF. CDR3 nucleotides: TGTGCCAGCAGCTACGGACTAGCGGGATTCGATGAGCAGTTCTTC.

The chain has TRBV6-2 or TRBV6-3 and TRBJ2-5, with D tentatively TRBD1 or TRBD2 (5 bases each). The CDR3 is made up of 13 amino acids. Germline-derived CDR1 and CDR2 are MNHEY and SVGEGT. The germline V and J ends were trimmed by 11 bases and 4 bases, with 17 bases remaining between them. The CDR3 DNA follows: TGTGCCTCATCCGGGACGAGGGGAGAGACCCAGTACTTC. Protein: CASSGTRGETQYF.

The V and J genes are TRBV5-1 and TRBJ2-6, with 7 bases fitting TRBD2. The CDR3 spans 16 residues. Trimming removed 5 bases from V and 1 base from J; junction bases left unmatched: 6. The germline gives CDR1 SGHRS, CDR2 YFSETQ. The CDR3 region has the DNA TGCGCCAGCAGGGGAGGGACCCTTTCTGGGGCCAACGTCCTGACTTTC. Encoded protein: CASRGGTLSGANVLTF.

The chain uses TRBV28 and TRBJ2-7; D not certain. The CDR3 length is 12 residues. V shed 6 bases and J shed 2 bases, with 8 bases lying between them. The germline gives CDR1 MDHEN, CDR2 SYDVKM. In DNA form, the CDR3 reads TGTGCCAGCAGCTCTTCTGCCTACGAGCAGTACTTC. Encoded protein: CASSSSAYEQYF.

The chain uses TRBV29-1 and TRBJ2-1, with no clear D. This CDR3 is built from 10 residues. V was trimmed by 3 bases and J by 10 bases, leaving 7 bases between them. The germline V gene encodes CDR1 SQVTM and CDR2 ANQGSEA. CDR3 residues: CSVDSTEQFF. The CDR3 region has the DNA TGCAGCGTTGATTCGACGGAGCAGTTCTTC.

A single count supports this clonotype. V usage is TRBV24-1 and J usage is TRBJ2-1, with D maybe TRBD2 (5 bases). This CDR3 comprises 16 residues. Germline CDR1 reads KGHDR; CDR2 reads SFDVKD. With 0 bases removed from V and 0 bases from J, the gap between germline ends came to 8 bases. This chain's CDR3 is CATSDLGESSYNEQFF. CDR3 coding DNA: TGTGCCACCAGTGATTTGGGGGAGAGCTCCTACAATGAGCAGTTCTTC.

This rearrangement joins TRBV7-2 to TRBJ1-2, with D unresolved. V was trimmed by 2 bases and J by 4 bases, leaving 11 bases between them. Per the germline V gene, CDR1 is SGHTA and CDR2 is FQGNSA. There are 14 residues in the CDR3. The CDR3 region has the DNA TGTGCCAGCAGCTTAATGAGGGAAAGCTATGGCTACACCTTC. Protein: CASSLMRESYGYTF. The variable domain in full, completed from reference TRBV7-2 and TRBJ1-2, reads GAGVSQSPSNKVTEKGKDVELRCDPISGHTALYWYRQSLGQGLEFLIYFQGNSAPDKSGLPSDRFSAERTGGSVSTLTIQRTQQEDSAVYLCASSLMRESYGYTFGSGTRLTVV.

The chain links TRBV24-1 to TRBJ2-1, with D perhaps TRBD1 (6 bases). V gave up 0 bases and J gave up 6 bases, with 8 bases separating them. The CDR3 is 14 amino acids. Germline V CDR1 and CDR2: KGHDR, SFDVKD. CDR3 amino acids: CATSDLKTGNEQFF. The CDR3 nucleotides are TGTGCCACCAGTGATTTGAAGACAGGCAATGAGCAGTTCTTC.

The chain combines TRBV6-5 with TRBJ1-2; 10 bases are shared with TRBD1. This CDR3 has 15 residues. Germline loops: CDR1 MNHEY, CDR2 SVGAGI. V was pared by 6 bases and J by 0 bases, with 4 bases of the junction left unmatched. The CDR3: CASRGGTGANYGYTF. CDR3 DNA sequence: TGTGCCAGCAGGGGGGGGACAGGGGCTAACTATGGCTACACCTTC.

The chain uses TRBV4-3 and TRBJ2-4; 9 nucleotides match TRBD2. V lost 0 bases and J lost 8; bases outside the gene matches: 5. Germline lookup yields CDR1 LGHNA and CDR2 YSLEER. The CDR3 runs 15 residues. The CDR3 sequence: CASSQDRGRAHIQYF. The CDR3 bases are TGCGCCAGCAGCCAAGATCGCGGGAGGGCGCACATTCAGTACTTC.

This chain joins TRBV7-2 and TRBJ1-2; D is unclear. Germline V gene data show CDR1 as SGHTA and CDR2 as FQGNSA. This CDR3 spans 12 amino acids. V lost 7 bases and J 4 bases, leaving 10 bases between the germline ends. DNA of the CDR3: TGTGCCAGCACGGCTCATTCCTATGGCTACACCTTC. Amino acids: CASTAHSYGYTF.

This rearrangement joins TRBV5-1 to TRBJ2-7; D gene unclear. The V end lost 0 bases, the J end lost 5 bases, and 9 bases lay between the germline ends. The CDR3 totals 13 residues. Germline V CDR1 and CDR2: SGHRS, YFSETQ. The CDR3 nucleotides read TGCGCCAGCAGCTTGGGCCTCAGTGACGAGCAGTACTTC. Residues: CASSLGLSDEQYF. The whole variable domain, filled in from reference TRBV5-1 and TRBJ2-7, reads KAGVTQTPRYLIKTRGQQVTLSCSPISGHRSVSWYQQTPGQGLQFLFEYFSETQRNKGNFPGRFSGRQFSNSRSEMNVSTLELGDSALYLCASSLGLSDEQYFGPGTRLTVT.

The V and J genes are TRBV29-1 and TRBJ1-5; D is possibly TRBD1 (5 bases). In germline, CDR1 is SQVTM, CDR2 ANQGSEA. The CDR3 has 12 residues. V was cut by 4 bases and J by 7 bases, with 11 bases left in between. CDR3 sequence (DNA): TGCAGCGTTGGAAGGGGTGACCAGCCCCAGCATTTT. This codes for CSVGRGDQPQHF.

CDR3 nucleotide sequence: TGTGCCAGTGCCCCTCGCCGAGGGGTTCTGGAAGGCTACACCTTC. This translates into CASAPRRGVLEGYTF. This chain uses TRBV5-4 with TRBJ1-2; D might be TRBD1 (5 bases). The CDR3 covers 15 residues. The germline CDR1 and CDR2 sequences are SGHNT and YYREEE (reference sequence). The germline V and J ends were trimmed by 8 bases and 8 bases, with 25 bases remaining between them. The complete variable domain, with remaining parts taken from reference TRBV5-4 and TRBJ1-2, reads ETGVTQSPTHLIKTRGQQVTLRCSSQSGHNTVSWYQQALGQGPQFIFQYYREEENGRGNFPPRFSGLQFPNYSSELNVNALELDDSALYLCASAPRRGVLEGYTFGSGTRLTVV.

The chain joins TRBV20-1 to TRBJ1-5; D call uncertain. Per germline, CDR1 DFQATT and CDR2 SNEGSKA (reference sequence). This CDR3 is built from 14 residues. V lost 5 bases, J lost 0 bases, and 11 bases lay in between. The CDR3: CSAGGGDSNQPQHF. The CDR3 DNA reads TGCAGTGCTGGAGGAGGCGATAGCAATCAGCCCCAGCATTTT.

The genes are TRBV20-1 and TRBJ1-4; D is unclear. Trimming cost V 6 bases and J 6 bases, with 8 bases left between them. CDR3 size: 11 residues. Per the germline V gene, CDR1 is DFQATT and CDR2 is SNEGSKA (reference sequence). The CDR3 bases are TGCAGTGCCGAGACCCATGAAAAACTGTTTTTT. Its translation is CSAETHEKLFF.

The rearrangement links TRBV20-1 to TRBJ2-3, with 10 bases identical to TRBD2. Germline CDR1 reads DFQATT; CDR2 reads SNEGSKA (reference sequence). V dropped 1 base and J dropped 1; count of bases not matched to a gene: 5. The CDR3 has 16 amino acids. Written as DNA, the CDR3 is TGCAGTGCTAGAGGGCTAGCGGGGGACCGCACAGATACGCAGTATTTT. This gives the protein CSARGLAGDRTDTQYF.

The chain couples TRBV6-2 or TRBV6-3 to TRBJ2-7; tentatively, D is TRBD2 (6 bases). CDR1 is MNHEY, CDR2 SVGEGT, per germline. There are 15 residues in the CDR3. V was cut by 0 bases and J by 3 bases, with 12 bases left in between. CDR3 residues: CASSYSVAVGYEQYF. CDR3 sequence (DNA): TGTGCCAGCAGTTACTCGGTAGCGGTGGGCTACGAGCAGTACTTC.

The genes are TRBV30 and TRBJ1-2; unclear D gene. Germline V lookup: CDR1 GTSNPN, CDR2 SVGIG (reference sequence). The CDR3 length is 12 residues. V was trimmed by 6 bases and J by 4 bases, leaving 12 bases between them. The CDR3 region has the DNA TGTGCCTGTAGAGACGAGGTCTATGGCTACACCTTC. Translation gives CACRDEVYGYTF.

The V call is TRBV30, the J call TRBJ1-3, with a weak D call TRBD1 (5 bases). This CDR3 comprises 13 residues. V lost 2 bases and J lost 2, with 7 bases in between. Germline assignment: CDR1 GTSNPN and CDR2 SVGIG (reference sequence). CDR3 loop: CAWSKGPGNTIYF. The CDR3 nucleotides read TGTGCCTGGAGTAAGGGGCCTGGAAACACCATATATTTT. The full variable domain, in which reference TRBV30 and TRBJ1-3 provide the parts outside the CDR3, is SQTIHQWPATLVQPVGSPLSLECTVEGTSNPNLYWYRQAAGRGLQLLFYSVGIGQISSEVPQNLSASRPQDRQFILSSKKLLLSDSGFYLCAWSKGPGNTIYFGEGSWLTVV.